This TCR beta chain came from a study of blood T cell repertoires in COVID-19. Study at large: Sample material is recorded as cDNA or gDNA derived from T cells, B-cell-depleted T cells, or PBMCs.

Sequenced by immunoSEQ multiplex PCR; TCRdb stores in-frame clones only, minus some. The table shows a few hundred thousand clones, with 85% occurring only once. The CDR3 spans 14 residues. V was cut by 4 bases and J by 1 base, with 11 bases left in between. Germline lookup yields CDR1 SGDLS and CDR2 YYNGEE. All exposed participants met a person with COVID-19 within 2 weeks before entering the study. The TCR sequence derives from a woman between 45 and 65 years old who had been exposed to COVID-19. Material for sequencing was PBMCs or T cells enriched from blood (not recorded which). The V and J genes are TRBV9 and TRBJ1-1; maybe TRBD1 (6 bases). The CDR3 is CASSPMTGNTEAFF. The DNA for the CDR3 is TGTGCCAGCAGCCCTATGACAGGGAACACTGAAGCTTTCTTT.